A selection of T cell receptor beta chains follows, all from one sample in a study of shared T cell receptors in the human thymus. Clones were read by immunoSEQ multiplex PCR, and TCRdb kept only the in-frame ones, dropping some. This table has more than 550,000 clones, 80% to 90% appearing once. This same sample was also taken into another study, of human thymus T cells.

Input material: thymocytes. Receptors were obtained from a girl under three years old with a congenital heart defect. The CDR3 runs from the conserved cysteine through the conserved F or W. The order of the fields is J gene, V gene, clone size, D gene, CDR3 protein, CDR3 DNA. The D gene is left open where the match is weak. Size is omitted from some rows. Given values are once, few, many or a class for expanded clones.

>TRBJ1-2|TRBV5-1|NA|NA
CASSLGSTTGSNYGYTF
TGCGCCAGCAGCTTGGGATCCACGACGGGTTCTAACTATGGCTACACCTTC
>TRBJ1-4|TRBV5-5|NA|NA
CASSLSAGRVRLFF
TGTGCCAGCAGCTTGTCGGCAGGGAGGGTTAGACTGTTTTTT
>TRBJ1-5|TRBV7-3|NA|NA
CASRIDSSNQPQHF
TGTGCCAGCAGAATCGACAGTAGCAATCAGCCCCAGCATTTT
>TRBJ1-1|TRBV5-1|NA|NA
CASSPLGSTAGSTEAFF
TGCGCCAGCAGCCCCCTGGGGTCGACGGCGGGGAGCACTGAAGCTTTCTTT
>TRBJ1-5|TRBV4-3|NA|TRBD1
CASSQAQRQGGQPQHF
TGCGCCAGCAGCCAAGCCCAACGACAGGGCGGCCAGCCCCAGCATTTT
>TRBJ1-5|TRBV6-4|NA|NA
CASSSGSNQPQHF
TGTGCCAGCAGTTCAGGGAGCAATCAGCCCCAGCATTTT
>TRBJ2-7|TRBV27|NA|TRBD2
CASSRGPAGGLSSYEQYF
TGTGCCAGCAGTAGGGGTCCAGCGGGGGGGCTGAGCTCCTACGAGCAGTACTTC
>TRBJ1-1|TRBV14|NA|TRBD1
CASSQEGGTGKNSTEAFF
TGTGCCAGCAGCCAAGAAGGAGGGACAGGGAAAAACTCCACTGAAGCTTTCTTT
>TRBJ1-2|TRBV28|NA|TRBD1
CASRGNRGGDYGYTF
TGTGCCAGCAGGGGCAACAGGGGGGGGGACTATGGCTACACCTTC
>TRBJ1-2|TRBV10-3|NA|NA
CAISGAGAGGYTF
TGTGCCATCAGTGGGGCGGGGGCAGGCGGCTACACCTTC
>TRBJ2-7|TRBV27|NA|TRBD1
CASSYRGYSYEQYF
TGTGCCAGCAGTTACAGGGGCTACTCCTACGAGCAGTACTTC
>TRBJ2-3|TRBV4-3|NA|TRBD2
CASSQEGLSFRGGGFTDTQYF
TGCGCCAGCAGCCAAGAGGGGTTATCGTTTCGCGGGGGGGGATTCACAGATACGCAGTATTTT
>TRBJ1-1|TRBV20-1|NA|TRBD1
CSARDSEAFF
TGCAGTGCTCGGGACAGTGAAGCTTTCTTT
>TRBJ1-4|TRBV5-1|NA|TRBD1
CASSSENNRPGQVSRGNEKLFF
TGCGCCAGCAGCTCAGAAAACAATAGACCGGGACAGGTTAGCAGGGGGAATGAAAAACTGTTTTTT
>TRBJ2-2|TRBV11-2|few|TRBD2
CASSSVLRSGASNTGELFF
TGTGCCAGCAGCTCAGTCCTTCGTAGCGGGGCATCGAACACCGGGGAGCTGTTTTTT
>TRBJ2-7|TRBV27|once|NA
CASSPPTRSPSYEQYF
TGTGCCAGCAGTCCCCCCACTAGGTCCCCCTCCTACGAGCAGTACTTC
>TRBJ1-1|TRBV7-3|NA|NA
CASSLNGGVGGSFPNTEAFF
TGTGCCAGCAGCTTAAATGGCGGAGTAGGTGGTAGTTTTCCGAACACTGAAGCTTTCTTT
>TRBJ2-1|TRBV6-1|NA|TRBD1
CASIWQGAFYNEQFF
TGTGCCAGCATCTGGCAGGGGGCATTTTACAATGAGCAGTTCTTC
>TRBJ2-5|TRBV2|few|TRBD2
CASREAINRFPSGGPTQYF
TGTGCCAGCAGGGAGGCCATAAATAGGTTTCCTAGCGGGGGCCCAACCCAGTACTTC
>TRBJ2-1|TRBV4-1|few|TRBD2
CASSQGLGGGGDEQFF
TGCGCCAGCAGCCAAGGCTTGGGCGGGGGTGGTGATGAGCAGTTCTTC
>TRBJ2-5|TRBV14|NA|NA
CASSQDSGWHEQETQYF
TGTGCCAGCAGCCAAGATTCGGGGTGGCACGAACAAGAGACCCAGTACTTC
>TRBJ2-3|TRBV5-6|NA|TRBD2
CASSPSGGPVDTDTQYF
TGTGCCAGCAGCCCCTCGGGGGGGCCCGTCGACACAGATACGCAGTATTTT
>TRBJ2-3|TRBV5-1|NA|TRBD1
CASSFAGQVITDTQYF
TGCGCCAGCAGCTTCGCGGGACAGGTCATAACAGATACGCAGTATTTT
>TRBJ1-1|TRBV6-6|NA|NA
CASSTGPNTEAFF
TGTGCCAGCAGTACAGGTCCGAACACTGAAGCTTTCTTT
>TRBJ2-2|TRBV27|NA|TRBD1
CASSFGTGVGELFF
TGTGCCAGCAGTTTCGGGACAGGGGTCGGGGAGCTGTTTTTT
>TRBJ2-2|TRBV7-2|NA|TRBD2
CASSLRKRASGSNTGELFF
TGTGCCAGCAGCTTAAGAAAGCGGGCTAGCGGTTCGAACACCGGGGAGCTGTTTTTT
>TRBJ2-7|TRBV15|NA|TRBD1
CATSRERGQGLPCYEQYF
TGTGCCACCAGCAGAGAGAGGGGACAGGGGTTACCTTGCTACGAGCAGTACTTC
>TRBJ2-7|TRBV7-2|NA|NA
CASSLRVYEQYF
TGTGCCAGCAGCCTGAGGGTTTACGAGCAGTACTTC
>TRBJ1-1|TRBV12-5|NA|TRBD1
CASGLDRTGKNTEAFF
TGTGCTAGTGGTTTGGATAGGACAGGAAAGAACACTGAAGCTTTCTTT
>TRBJ2-1|TRBV6-1|once|TRBD2
CASSEWASGGPQVVEQFF
TGTGCCAGCAGTGAATGGGCTAGCGGGGGACCTCAGGTCGTTGAGCAGTTCTTC
>TRBJ1-6|TRBV2|once|TRBD1
CASSEFYARTGLHSPLHF
TGTGCCAGCAGTGAATTTTATGCTCGGACAGGCCTACATTCACCCCTCCACTTT